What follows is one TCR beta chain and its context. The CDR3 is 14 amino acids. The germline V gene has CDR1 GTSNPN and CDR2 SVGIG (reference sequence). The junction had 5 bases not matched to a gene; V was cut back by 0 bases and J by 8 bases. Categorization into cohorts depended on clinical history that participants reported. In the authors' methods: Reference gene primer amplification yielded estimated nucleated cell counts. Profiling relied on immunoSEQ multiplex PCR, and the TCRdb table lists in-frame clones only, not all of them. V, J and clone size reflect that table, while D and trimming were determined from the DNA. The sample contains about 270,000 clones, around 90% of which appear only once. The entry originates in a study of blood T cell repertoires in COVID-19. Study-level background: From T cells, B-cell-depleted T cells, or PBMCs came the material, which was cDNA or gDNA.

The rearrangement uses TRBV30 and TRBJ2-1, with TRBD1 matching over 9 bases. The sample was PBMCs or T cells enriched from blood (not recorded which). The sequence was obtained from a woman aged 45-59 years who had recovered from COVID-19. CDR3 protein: CAWSVGQGFDEQFF. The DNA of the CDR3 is TGTGCCTGGAGTGTGGGACAGGGATTCGATGAGCAGTTCTTC.